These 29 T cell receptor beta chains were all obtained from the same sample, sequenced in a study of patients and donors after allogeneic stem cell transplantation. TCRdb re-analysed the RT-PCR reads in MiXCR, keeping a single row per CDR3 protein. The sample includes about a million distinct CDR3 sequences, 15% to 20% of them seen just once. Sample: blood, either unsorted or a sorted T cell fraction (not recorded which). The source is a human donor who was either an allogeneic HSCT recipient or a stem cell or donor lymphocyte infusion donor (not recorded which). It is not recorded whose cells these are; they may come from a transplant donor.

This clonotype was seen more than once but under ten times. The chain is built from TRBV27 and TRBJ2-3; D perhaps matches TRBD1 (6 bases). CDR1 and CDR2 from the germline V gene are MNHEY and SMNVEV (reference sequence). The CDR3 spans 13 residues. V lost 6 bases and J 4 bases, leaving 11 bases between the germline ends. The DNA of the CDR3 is TGTGCCAGCAGCCCAGGGGTGCCAGATACGCAGTATTTT. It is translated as CASSPGVPDTQYF.

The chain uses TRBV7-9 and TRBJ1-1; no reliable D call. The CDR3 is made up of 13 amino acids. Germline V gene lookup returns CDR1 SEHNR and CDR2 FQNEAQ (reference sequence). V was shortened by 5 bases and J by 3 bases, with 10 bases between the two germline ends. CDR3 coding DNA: TGTGCCAGCAGCATTCAGCAGGACACTGAAGCTTTCTTT. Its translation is CASSIQQDTEAFF.

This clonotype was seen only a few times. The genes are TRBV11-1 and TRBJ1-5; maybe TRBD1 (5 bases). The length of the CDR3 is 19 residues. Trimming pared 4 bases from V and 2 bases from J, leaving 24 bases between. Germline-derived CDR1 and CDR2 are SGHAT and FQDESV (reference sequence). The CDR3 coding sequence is TGTGCCAGCAGCTCAGTCGGGGCAGGAGGATCATATGGCAATCAGCCCCAGCATTTT. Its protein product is CASSSVGAGGSYGNQPQHF.

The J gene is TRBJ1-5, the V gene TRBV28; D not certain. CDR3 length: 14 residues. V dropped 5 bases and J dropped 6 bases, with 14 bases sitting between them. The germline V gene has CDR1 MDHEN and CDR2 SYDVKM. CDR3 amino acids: CASSLTPGSQPQHF. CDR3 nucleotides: TGTGCCAGCAGTCTAACCCCCGGGAGTCAGCCCCAGCATTTT.

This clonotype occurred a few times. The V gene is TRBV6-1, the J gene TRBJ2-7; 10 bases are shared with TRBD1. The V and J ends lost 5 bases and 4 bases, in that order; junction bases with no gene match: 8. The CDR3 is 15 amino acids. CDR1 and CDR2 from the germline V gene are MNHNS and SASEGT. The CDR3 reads CASSRYGTGEYEQYF. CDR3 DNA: TGTGCCAGCAGTCGATACGGGACAGGGGAATACGAGCAGTACTTC.

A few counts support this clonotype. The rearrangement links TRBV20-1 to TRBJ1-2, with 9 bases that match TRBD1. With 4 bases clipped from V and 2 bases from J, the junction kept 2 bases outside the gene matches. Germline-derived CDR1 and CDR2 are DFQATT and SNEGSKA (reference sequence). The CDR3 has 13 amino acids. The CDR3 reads CSATGQGNYGYTF. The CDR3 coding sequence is TGCAGTGCTACTGGACAGGGGAACTATGGCTACACCTTC.

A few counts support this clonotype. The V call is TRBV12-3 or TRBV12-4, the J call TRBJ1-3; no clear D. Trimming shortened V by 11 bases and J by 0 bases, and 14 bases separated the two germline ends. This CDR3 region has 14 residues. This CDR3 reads CAGQDAISGNTIYF. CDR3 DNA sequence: TGTGCCGGTCAGGACGCGATCTCTGGAAACACCATATATTTT.

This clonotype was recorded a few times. The CDR3 reads CASSLVGDRGSQPQHF. The CDR3 nucleotides are TGTGCCAGCAGCTTAGTGGGGGACAGGGGAAGTCAGCCCCAGCATTTT. The chain recombines TRBV7-2 with TRBJ1-5; TRBD1 aligns across 10 bases. This CDR3 is 16 amino acids long. V lost 1 base to trimming and J lost 6 bases; unmatched junction nucleotides: 6. Looked up from germline, CDR1 is SGHTA and CDR2 is FQGNSA.

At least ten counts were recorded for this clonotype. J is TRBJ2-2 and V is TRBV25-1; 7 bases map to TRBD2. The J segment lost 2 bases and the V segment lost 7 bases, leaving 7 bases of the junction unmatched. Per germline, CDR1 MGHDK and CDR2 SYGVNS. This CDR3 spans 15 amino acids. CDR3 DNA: TGTGCCAGCAAAAGCGGGGATGTCAACACCGGGGAGCTGTTTTTT. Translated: CASKSGDVNTGELFF. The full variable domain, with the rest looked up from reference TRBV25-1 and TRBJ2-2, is EADIYQTPRYLVIGTGKKITLECSQTMGHDKMYWYQQDPGMELHLIHYSYGVNSTEKGDLSSESTVSRIRTEHFPLTLESARPSHTSQYLCASKSGDVNTGELFFGEGSRLTVL.

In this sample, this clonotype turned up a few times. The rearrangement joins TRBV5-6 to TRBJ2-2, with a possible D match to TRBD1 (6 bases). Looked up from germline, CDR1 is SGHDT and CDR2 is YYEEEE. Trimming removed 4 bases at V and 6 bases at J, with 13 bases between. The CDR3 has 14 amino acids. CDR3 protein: CASSLGQKAGELFF. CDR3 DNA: TGTGCCAGCAGCCTCGGACAGAAGGCCGGGGAGCTGTTTTTT.

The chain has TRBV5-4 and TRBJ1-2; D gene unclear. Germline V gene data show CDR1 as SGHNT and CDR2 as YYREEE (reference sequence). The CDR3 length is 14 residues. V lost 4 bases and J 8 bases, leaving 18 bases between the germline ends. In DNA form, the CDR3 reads TGTGCCAGCAGCGTTAAGGGAGTTTCCTACGGCTACACCTTC. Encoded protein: CASSVKGVSYGYTF.

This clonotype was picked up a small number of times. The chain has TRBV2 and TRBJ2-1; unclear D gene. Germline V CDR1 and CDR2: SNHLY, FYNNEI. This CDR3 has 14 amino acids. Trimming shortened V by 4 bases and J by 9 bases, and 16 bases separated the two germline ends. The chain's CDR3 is CASSVHYPNGEQFF. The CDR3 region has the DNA TGTGCCAGCAGTGTTCACTACCCGAACGGTGAGCAGTTCTTC.

The DNA for the CDR3 is TGCGCCAGCAGCTTGCGTGCAGGACCGAGACCTGGAAACACCATATATTTT. It encodes CASSLRAGPRPGNTIYF. The chain carries TRBV5-1 and TRBJ1-3; D is uncertain. Looked up from germline, CDR1 is SGHRS and CDR2 is YFSETQ. The CDR3 totals 17 residues. With 1 base removed from V and 2 bases from J, the gap between germline ends came to 16 bases. The full variable domain, rest sourced from reference TRBV5-1 and TRBJ1-3, is KAGVTQTPRYLIKTRGQQVTLSCSPISGHRSVSWYQQTPGQGLQFLFEYFSETQRNKGNFPGRFSGRQFSNSRSEMNVSTLELGDSALYLCASSLRAGPRPGNTIYFGEGSWLTVV.

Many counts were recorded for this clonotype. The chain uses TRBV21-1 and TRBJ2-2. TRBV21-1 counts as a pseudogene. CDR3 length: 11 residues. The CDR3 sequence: CASSKWGELFF. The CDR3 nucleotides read TGTGCCAGCAGCAAATGGGGGGAGCTGTTTTTT.

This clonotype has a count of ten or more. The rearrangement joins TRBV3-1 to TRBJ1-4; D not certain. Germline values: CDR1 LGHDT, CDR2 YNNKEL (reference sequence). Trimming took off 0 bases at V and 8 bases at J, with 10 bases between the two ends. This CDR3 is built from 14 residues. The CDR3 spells CASSQDGKTEKLFF. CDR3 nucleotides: TGTGCCAGCAGCCAAGACGGAAAGACCGAAAAACTGTTTTTT.

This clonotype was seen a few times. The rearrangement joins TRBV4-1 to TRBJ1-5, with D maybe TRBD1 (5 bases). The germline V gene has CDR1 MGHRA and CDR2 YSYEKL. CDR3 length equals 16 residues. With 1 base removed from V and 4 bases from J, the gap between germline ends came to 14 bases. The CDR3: CASSQGRLWGNQPQHF. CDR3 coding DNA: TGCGCCAGCAGCCAAGGACGTCTTTGGGGGAATCAGCCCCAGCATTTT.

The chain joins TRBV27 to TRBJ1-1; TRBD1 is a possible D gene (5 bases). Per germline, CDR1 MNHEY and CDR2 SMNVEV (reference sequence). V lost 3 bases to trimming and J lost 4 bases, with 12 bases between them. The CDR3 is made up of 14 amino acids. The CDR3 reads CASSFGGRPTEAFF. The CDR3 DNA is TGTGCCAGCAGTTTTGGGGGGAGACCCACTGAAGCTTTCTTT.

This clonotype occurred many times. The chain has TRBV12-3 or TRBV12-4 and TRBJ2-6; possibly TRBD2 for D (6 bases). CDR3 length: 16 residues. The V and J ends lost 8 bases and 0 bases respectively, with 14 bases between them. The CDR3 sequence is CASSRAGSSGANVLTF. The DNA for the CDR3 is TGTGCCAGCTCAAGGGCGGGGAGCTCTGGGGCCAACGTCCTGACTTTC.

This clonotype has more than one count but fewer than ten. The CDR3 nucleotides are TGTGCCAGCAACCAAGCGGGAGTGCTCTACGAGCAGTACTTC. It specifies CASNQAGVLYEQYF. The chain carries TRBV12-3 or TRBV12-4 and TRBJ2-7; 8 nucleotides agree with TRBD2. The CDR3 is 14 residues long. V was clipped by 7 bases and J by 3 bases; unmatched bases: 8.

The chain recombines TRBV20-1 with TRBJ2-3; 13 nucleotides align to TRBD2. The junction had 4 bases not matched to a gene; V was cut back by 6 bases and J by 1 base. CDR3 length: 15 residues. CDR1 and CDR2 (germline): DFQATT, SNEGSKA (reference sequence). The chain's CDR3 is CSAIGLAGGTDTQYF. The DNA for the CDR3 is TGCAGTGCGATCGGACTAGCGGGGGGCACAGATACGCAGTATTTT.

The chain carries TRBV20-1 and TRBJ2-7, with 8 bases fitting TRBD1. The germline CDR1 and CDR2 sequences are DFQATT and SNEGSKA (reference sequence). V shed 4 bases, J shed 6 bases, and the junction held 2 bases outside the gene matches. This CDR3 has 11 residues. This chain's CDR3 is CSATGTGEQYF. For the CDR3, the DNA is TGCAGTGCTACGGGGACAGGCGAGCAGTACTTC.

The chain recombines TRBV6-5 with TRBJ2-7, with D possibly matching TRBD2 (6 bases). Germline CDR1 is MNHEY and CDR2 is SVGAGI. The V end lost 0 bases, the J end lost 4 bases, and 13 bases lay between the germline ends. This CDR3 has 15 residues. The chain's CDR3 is CASSYSGGTAYEQYF. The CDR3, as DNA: TGTGCCAGCAGTTACTCTGGCGGGACTGCGTACGAGCAGTACTTC.

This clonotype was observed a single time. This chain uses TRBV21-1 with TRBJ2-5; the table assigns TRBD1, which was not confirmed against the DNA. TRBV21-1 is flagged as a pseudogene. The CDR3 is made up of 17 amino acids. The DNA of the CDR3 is TGTGCCAGCAGCCATAACGGAGTGGGACGACGAATTAAGACCCAGTACTTC. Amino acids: CASSHNGVGRRIKTQYF.

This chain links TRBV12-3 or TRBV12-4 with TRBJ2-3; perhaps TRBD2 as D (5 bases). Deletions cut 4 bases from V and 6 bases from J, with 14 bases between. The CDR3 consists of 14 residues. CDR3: CASSSRGYSDTQYF. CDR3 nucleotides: TGTGCCAGCAGTTCCCGAGGGTATTCTGATACGCAGTATTTT.

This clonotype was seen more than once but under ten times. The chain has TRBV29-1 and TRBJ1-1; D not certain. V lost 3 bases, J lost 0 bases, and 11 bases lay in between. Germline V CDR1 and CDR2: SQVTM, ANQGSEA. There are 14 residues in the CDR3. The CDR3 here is CSVEGEQMNTEAFF. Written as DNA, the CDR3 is TGCAGCGTTGAGGGCGAACAGATGAACACTGAAGCTTTCTTT.

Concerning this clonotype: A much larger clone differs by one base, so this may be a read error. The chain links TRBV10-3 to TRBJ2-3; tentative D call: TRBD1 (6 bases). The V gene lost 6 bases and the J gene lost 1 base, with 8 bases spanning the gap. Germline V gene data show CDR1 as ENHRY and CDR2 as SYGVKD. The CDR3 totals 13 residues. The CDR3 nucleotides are TGTGCCATCAGCCGACAGGGCACAGATACGCAGTATTTT. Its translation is CAISRQGTDTQYF.

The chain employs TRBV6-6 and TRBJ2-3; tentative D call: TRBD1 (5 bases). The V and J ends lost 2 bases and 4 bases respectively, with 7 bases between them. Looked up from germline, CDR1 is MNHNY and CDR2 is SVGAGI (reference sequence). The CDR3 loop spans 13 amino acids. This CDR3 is CASSYQGPDTQYF. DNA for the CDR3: TGTGCCAGCAGTTACCAGGGCCCAGATACGCAGTATTTT.

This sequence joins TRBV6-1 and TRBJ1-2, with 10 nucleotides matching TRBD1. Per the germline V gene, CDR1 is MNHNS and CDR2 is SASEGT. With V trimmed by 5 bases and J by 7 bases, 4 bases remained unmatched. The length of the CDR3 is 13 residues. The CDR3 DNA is TGTGCCAGCAGTAGACAGGGGGCCAGTGGCTACACCTTC. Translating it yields CASSRQGASGYTF.

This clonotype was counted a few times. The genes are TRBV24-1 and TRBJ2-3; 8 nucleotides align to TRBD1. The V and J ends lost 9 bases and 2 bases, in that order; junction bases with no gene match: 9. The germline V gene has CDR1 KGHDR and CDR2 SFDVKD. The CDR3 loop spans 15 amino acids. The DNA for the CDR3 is TGTGCCACCGATCCCGGGACAGGAGACACAGATACGCAGTATTTT. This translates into CATDPGTGDTDTQYF.